These 16 T cell receptor beta chains were all obtained from the same sample, sequenced in a study of a mutant IDH1 vaccine in newly diagnosed glioma. Their antigens are not known. As for time point: week 11, during vaccination. Doses of 300 ug of mutant IDH1 20-mer peptide were given with topical imiquimod. Assay: immunoSEQ multiplex PCR; the TCRdb copy retains only in-frame clones and omits some. Altogether tens of thousands of clones are present, approximately 84% being singletons, with the ten largest covering 8.5% to 9.5%. This material consisted of PBMCs, taken from a glioma patient whose treatment included an IDH1 peptide vaccine. Every receptor here comes from a woman between 50 and 59 years old with glioma.

The rearrangement joins TRBV4-1 to TRBJ2-7; unclear D gene. V lost 0 bases to trimming and J lost 6 bases, with 12 bases between them. This CDR3 is built from 14 residues. Per the germline V gene, CDR1 is MGHRA and CDR2 is YSYEKL. The CDR3 DNA reads TGCGCCAGCAGCCAAGAACCGAGGAGTGGCGAGCAGTACTTC. This encodes CASSQEPRSGEQYF.

The table lists this clone with a count of one. V gene TRBV20-1 combines with J gene TRBJ2-1, with D unresolved. The CDR3 totals 10 residues. Germline V gene sequence: CDR1 DFQATT, CDR2 SNEGSKA (reference sequence). The V and J ends lost 0 bases and 6 bases respectively, with 0 bases between them. CDR3: CSARDNEQFF. The CDR3 DNA is TGCAGTGCTAGAGACAATGAGCAGTTCTTC.

The rearrangement uses TRBV5-1 and TRBJ2-3; 8 bases match TRBD1. The germline V gene encodes CDR1 SGHRS and CDR2 YFSETQ. The CDR3 has 15 amino acids. The ends lost 5 bases at V and 2 bases at J; junction bases unmatched: 7. CDR3 in DNA: TGCGCCAGCAGACATTCAGGGGGCGTCACAGATACGCAGTATTTT. It codes for CASRHSGGVTDTQYF.

The chain has TRBV27 and TRBJ2-5; TRBD1 agrees at 7 bases. Germline V gene sequence: CDR1 MNHEY, CDR2 SMNVEV (reference sequence). Trimming removed 4 bases from V and 6 bases from J; junction bases left unmatched: 17. This CDR3 has 17 amino acids. The CDR3 DNA sequence: TGTGCCAGCAGTTCTTCCCCAACGGACAGGAGGCCGAAGACCCAGTACTTC. This gives the protein CASSSSPTDRRPKTQYF.

In its sample, this clone was seen once. The chain has TRBV6-5 and TRBJ2-5; D possibly corresponds to TRBD1 (6 bases). Germline CDR1 MNHEY, CDR2 SVGAGI. V lost 5 bases, J lost 0 bases, and 13 bases lay in between. The CDR3 sequence is 15 residues long. The CDR3 nucleotides read TGTGCCAGCAGTCCCGACAGGATCAACCAAGAGACCCAGTACTTC. The encoded protein is CASSPDRINQETQYF.

This clone appeared once. CDR3 bases: TGTGCCAGCAGTTTAAAAACGGTCTCGAAGGGAGAAAAACTGTTTTTT. The encoded protein is CASSLKTVSKGEKLFF. The chain has TRBV27 and TRBJ1-4; the D is unclear. Trimming removed 2 bases from V and 8 bases from J, with 18 bases in between. There are 16 residues in the CDR3. CDR1 and CDR2 from the germline V gene are MNHEY and SMNVEV (reference sequence).

This clone was counted once. The genes are TRBV25-1 and TRBJ2-7; D is unclear. CDR1 and CDR2 (germline): MGHDK, SYGVNS. Trimming shortened V by 4 bases and J by 2 bases, and 3 bases separated the two germline ends. This CDR3 has 11 amino acids. The CDR3 nucleotides are TGTGCCAGCAGTGCGACCTACGAGCAGTACTTC. It yields the protein CASSATYEQYF.

This rearrangement joins TRBV5-1 to TRBJ1-2; TRBD1 aligns across 9 bases. This CDR3 comprises 16 residues. Trimming at V came to 0 bases and at J to 9 bases, leaving 12 bases not matched to a gene. Per germline, CDR1 SGHRS and CDR2 YFSETQ. The DNA for the CDR3 is TGCGCCAGCAGCTTGGACCCGGGACAGGGTATTTCGCGCTACACCTTC. It is translated as CASSLDPGQGISRYTF. Full variable domain (remainder filled in from reference TRBV5-1 and TRBJ1-2): KAGVTQTPRYLIKTRGQQVTLSCSPISGHRSVSWYQQTPGQGLQFLFEYFSETQRNKGNFPGRFSGRQFSNSRSEMNVSTLELGDSALYLCASSLDPGQGISRYTFGSGTRLTVV.

V gene TRBV2 combines with J gene TRBJ1-4, with D possibly being TRBD1 (5 bases). V was clipped by 2 bases and J by 4 bases, with 8 bases between them. CDR3 length equals 14 residues. Per germline, CDR1 SNHLY and CDR2 FYNNEI. In nucleotides, the CDR3 is TGTGCCAGCAGTGAAACGGGGGTTAATGAAAAACTGTTTTTT. It specifies CASSETGVNEKLFF.

This clone was recorded a few times. The genes are TRBV30 and TRBJ1-1; no reliable D call. CDR3 length: 12 amino acids. V lost 2 bases to trimming and J lost 7 bases, with 11 bases between them. Germline V gene data show CDR1 as GTSNPN and CDR2 as SVGIG (reference sequence). In DNA, the CDR3 is TGTGCCTGGAGTCGGCAGGCGGTTGAAGCTTTCTTT. Protein sequence: CAWSRQAVEAFF.

This sequence joins TRBV11-2 and TRBJ1-1, with TRBD1 identical over 9 bases. Germline CDR1 SGHAT, CDR2 FQNNGV. The J segment lost 7 bases and the V segment lost 2 bases, leaving 5 bases of the junction unmatched. CDR3 length equals 14 residues. The CDR3 spells CASSLTGTGIEAFF. As DNA, the CDR3 is TGTGCCAGCAGCTTAACCGGGACAGGGATTGAAGCTTTCTTT.

This chain's CDR3 is CASSVLLSGNTIYF. Here the CDR3 DNA reads TGTGCCAGCAGTGTCCTCCTCTCTGGAAACACCATATATTTT. The chain recombines TRBV6-1 with TRBJ1-3; D is unclear. V was trimmed by 4 bases and J by 0 bases, leaving 7 bases between them. The CDR3 is 14 residues long. The germline V gene encodes CDR1 MNHNS and CDR2 SASEGT.

The CDR3, as DNA: TGTGCCAGCAGCCGGACTAGCGGGGGGACGAACACCGGGGAGCTGTTTTTT. Its protein product is CASSRTSGGTNTGELFF. The chain couples TRBV7-9 to TRBJ2-2; 14 positions agree with TRBD2. The CDR3 runs 17 residues. From germline, CDR1 is SEHNR and CDR2 FQNEAQ (reference sequence). With V trimmed by 5 bases and J by 0 bases, 2 bases remained unmatched.

This clone was detected only once. The chain couples TRBV29-1 to TRBJ1-2, with a tentative D call TRBD1 (5 bases). The CDR3 consists of 14 residues. Germline-derived CDR1 and CDR2 are SQVTM and ANQGSEA. Trimming cost V 0 bases and J 5 bases, with 13 bases left between them. As DNA, the CDR3 is TGCAGCGTTGAAGAAGGGTTCCAGGGATATGGCTACACCTTC. Its translation is CSVEEGFQGYGYTF.

In this sample, this clone turned up a few times. The chain links TRBV10-3 to TRBJ1-1; D uncertain. CDR1 and CDR2 (germline): ENHRY, SYGVKD. There are 13 residues in the CDR3. Trimming removed 4 bases from V and 4 bases from J, with 10 bases in between. CDR3 nucleotides: TGTGCCATCAGTGGACCCTTAATCACTGAAGCTTTCTTT. Encoded protein: CAISGPLITEAFF.

V gene TRBV9 combines with J gene TRBJ1-4; the match to TRBD1 covers 10 bases. Germline values: CDR1 SGDLS, CDR2 YYNGEE. V shed 2 bases, J shed 8 bases, and the junction held 12 bases outside the gene matches. The CDR3 spans 17 residues. This chain's CDR3 is CASSVGGQGLSLEKLFF. CDR3 bases: TGTGCCAGCAGCGTGGGGGGACAGGGGCTGAGCCTGGAAAAACTGTTTTTT.